These 27 T cell receptor beta chains originate from one sample sequenced in a study of T cell responses to AZD1222 COVID-19 vaccine. Clones were sequenced by immunoSEQ multiplex PCR, and TCRdb holds only the in-frame ones, with some missing. The table includes approximately 140,000 clones, around 90% detected once. The sequences come from peripheral blood, collected on day 0 of AZD1222 vaccination. These receptors all come from an adult in good health.

This clone appeared a single time. The chain combines TRBV10-3 with TRBJ1-1, with unresolved D. Germline V gives CDR1 ENHRY, CDR2 SYGVKD. Trimming took 2 bases from V and 0 from J, leaving 10 bases between them. There are 15 residues in the CDR3. CDR3 nucleotides: TGTGCCATCAGTGAGAACTTCGGGGTGAACACTGAAGCTTTCTTT. Its translation: CAISENFGVNTEAFF.

J is TRBJ2-2 and V is TRBV7-3; D remains ambiguous. CDR3 length: 13 residues. The ends were cut back, 3 bases at V and 1 base at J, with 3 bases in the middle. Germline-derived CDR1 and CDR2 are SGHTA and FQGTGA. DNA for the CDR3: TGTGCCAGCAGCTTGAGGAACACCGGGGAGCTGTTTTTT. Translated, it gives CASSLRNTGELFF.

This clone came up a few times. This chain joins TRBV10-3 and TRBJ1-2; D is uncertain. CDR1 is ENHRY and CDR2 is SYGVKD in the germline V gene. This CDR3 comprises 12 residues. Deletions cut 6 bases from V and 0 bases from J, with 5 bases between. The CDR3 DNA follows: TGTGCCATCAGGAGAGCTAACTATGGCTACACCTTC. Protein: CAIRRANYGYTF.

The chain carries TRBV29-1 and TRBJ2-1, with D unresolved. V dropped 4 bases and J dropped 3 bases, with 10 bases sitting between them. This CDR3 comprises 13 residues. Germline V gene data show CDR1 as SQVTM and CDR2 as ANQGSEA. The CDR3 is CSVAERYYNEQFF. CDR3 nucleotides: TGCAGCGTTGCAGAACGGTACTACAATGAGCAGTTCTTC.

The chain has TRBV5-1 and TRBJ1-4; perhaps TRBD1 as D (6 bases). The CDR3 covers 13 residues. Germline loops: CDR1 SGHRS, CDR2 YFSETQ. Trimming stripped 0 bases from V and 8 bases from J, with 8 bases between. Here the CDR3 reads CASSLGQEEKLFF. DNA for the CDR3: TGCGCCAGCAGCTTGGGACAGGAGGAAAAACTGTTTTTT. Complete variable domain (other parts from reference TRBV5-1 and TRBJ1-4): KAGVTQTPRYLIKTRGQQVTLSCSPISGHRSVSWYQQTPGQGLQFLFEYFSETQRNKGNFPGRFSGRQFSNSRSEMNVSTLELGDSALYLCASSLGQEEKLFFGSGTQLSVL.

The chain joins TRBV19 to TRBJ1-2, with 9 bases aligning to TRBD1. The V gene's germline CDR1 is LNHDA and CDR2 SQIVND (reference sequence). Trimming took 5 bases from V and 7 from J; bases not matched to a gene: 11. The CDR3 runs 15 residues. DNA of the CDR3: TGTGCCAGTAGTCCTGACAGGGGGATGCTTGCTGGCTACACCTTC. Protein: CASSPDRGMLAGYTF.

This chain links TRBV29-1 with TRBJ2-2; 11 nucleotides match TRBD1. There are 15 residues in the CDR3. The V segment lost 1 base and the J segment 4 bases; nucleotides outside the gene matches: 2. The germline V gene encodes CDR1 SQVTM and CDR2 ANQGSEA. The chain's CDR3 is CSVEGGTGGTGELFF. CDR3 in DNA: TGCAGCGTTGAAGGGGGGACAGGGGGCACCGGGGAGCTGTTTTTT.

The V gene is TRBV5-4, the J gene TRBJ2-1; 7 positions match TRBD2. The germline gives CDR1 SGHNT, CDR2 YYREEE (reference sequence). V lost 0 bases, J lost 0 bases, and 6 bases stayed unmatched. The CDR3 covers 17 residues. CDR3 sequence reads: CASSLGSRELSYNEQFF. The CDR3 DNA sequence: TGTGCCAGCAGCTTGGGGTCGCGGGAGCTCTCCTACAATGAGCAGTTCTTC.

This clone was picked up one time. As DNA, the CDR3 is TGTGCCAGCAGTTCTAGCGGTTACAATGAGCAGTTCTTC. Amino acid sequence: CASSSSGYNEQFF. The chain links TRBV27 to TRBJ2-1; TRBD2 matches 7 bases. CDR3 length: 13 residues. Per germline, CDR1 MNHEY and CDR2 SMNVEV (reference sequence). Trimming cost V 4 bases and J 4 bases; bases outside gene matches: 1.

The CDR3 nucleotides read TGCGCCAGCAGCCAACTAGGGACAGGGATCTACGAGCAGTACTTC. Residues: CASSQLGTGIYEQYF. This chain uses TRBV4-1 with TRBJ2-7; 9 nucleotides line up with TRBD1. The CDR3 loop spans 15 amino acids. V dropped 2 bases and J dropped 3; count of bases not matched to a gene: 5. Germline V gives CDR1 MGHRA, CDR2 YSYEKL.

The genes are TRBV18 and TRBJ1-1; 8 bases line up with TRBD1. CDR3 size: 13 residues. The V gene's germline CDR1 is KGHSH and CDR2 LQKENI. With 2 bases clipped from V and 4 bases from J, the junction kept 0 bases outside the gene matches. The DNA for the CDR3 is TGTGCCAGCTCACCAACAGGGGGCACTGAAGCTTTCTTT. This sequence encodes CASSPTGGTEAFF.

The chain couples TRBV7-6 to TRBJ2-7; 8 bases agree with TRBD2. Per germline, CDR1 SGHVS and CDR2 FNYEAQ. The J segment lost 5 bases and the V segment lost 1 base, leaving 13 bases of the junction unmatched. CDR3 length: 17 residues. For the CDR3, the DNA is TGTGCCAGCAGCTTAGGAAGCGGGGGCACGACTGAGGACGAGCAGTACTTC. Protein sequence: CASSLGSGGTTEDEQYF.

Concerning this clone itself: The sample contains more than one DNA sequence encoding this CDR3. The chain employs TRBV13 and TRBJ2-7; TRBD2 matches at 7 bases. The CDR3 runs to 15 residues. Losses at the gene ends were 5 bases for V and 4 bases for J; bases not matched to a gene: 11. Germline V gene sequence: CDR1 PRHDT, CDR2 FYEKMQ (reference sequence). CDR3 DNA sequence: TGTGCCAGCAGCCCGGTGGGCGGGAGTGGGTACGAGCAGTACTTC. This encodes CASSPVGGSGYEQYF.

The V gene is TRBV28, the J gene TRBJ1-2; TRBD1 is a possible D gene (5 bases). CDR3 size: 14 residues. CDR1 is MDHEN and CDR2 is SYDVKM in the germline V gene. The V end was cut by 3 bases, the J end by 8 bases, with 16 bases between. CDR3 protein: CASSLIEGAKGYTF. CDR3 DNA sequence: TGTGCCAGCAGTTTGATAGAAGGGGCGAAGGGCTACACCTTC.

This clone was picked up one time. J is TRBJ1-5 and V is TRBV5-6; 8 bases match TRBD1. This CDR3 has 16 amino acids. With 0 bases clipped from V and 4 bases from J, the junction kept 6 bases outside the gene matches. Germline V gives CDR1 SGHDT, CDR2 YYEEEE. The CDR3 here is CASSLEGQGSNQPQHF. The CDR3 region has the DNA TGTGCCAGCAGCTTGGAAGGACAGGGTTCAAATCAGCCCCAGCATTTT.

The chain is built from TRBV4-3 and TRBJ1-1; D is unclear. Germline-derived CDR1 and CDR2 are LGHNA and YSLEER. This CDR3 region has 13 residues. V was trimmed by 0 bases and J by 5 bases, leaving 7 bases between them. CDR3 region: CASSQERLTEAFF. The DNA for the CDR3 is TGCGCCAGCAGCCAAGAAAGGTTGACTGAAGCTTTCTTT.

This chain joins TRBV4-2 and TRBJ1-2; D perhaps matches TRBD1 (6 bases). CDR1 and CDR2 (germline): LGHNA, YNFKEQ. V was clipped by 4 bases and J by 0 bases, with 9 bases between them. The CDR3 runs 14 residues. CDR3 bases: TGTGCCAGCAGCCGAGGACAGTCTAACTATGGCTACACCTTC. Translation gives CASSRGQSNYGYTF.

This chain joins TRBV9 and TRBJ1-3, with 7 bases fitting TRBD1. The germline CDR1 and CDR2 sequences are SGDLS and YYNGEE. J was trimmed by 1 base and V by 4 bases; bases with no gene match: 8. CDR3 length equals 16 residues. CDR3 bases: TGTGCCAGCAGCACGCGTACAGGGGATTCTGGAAACACCATATATTTT. Translating it yields CASSTRTGDSGNTIYF.

The chain employs TRBV2 and TRBJ1-1; 9 bases line up with TRBD1. This CDR3 region has 15 residues. Germline lookup yields CDR1 SNHLY and CDR2 FYNNEI. Germline trimming cut 5 bases from V and 4 bases from J; bases unmatched to any gene: 8. The CDR3 region has the DNA TGTGCCAGCAGTCCCCGGACAGGGGAGGGCACTGAAGCTTTCTTT. Translating gives CASSPRTGEGTEAFF.

This rearrangement joins TRBV25-1 to TRBJ2-3, with a possible D match to TRBD1 (5 bases). The CDR3 is made up of 14 amino acids. V was pared by 3 bases and J by 6 bases, with 13 bases between. The germline gives CDR1 MGHDK, CDR2 SYGVNS. CDR3 nucleotides: TGTGCCAGCAGTGAGTTTAGGGGTGCCGATACGCAGTATTTT. Its translation is CASSEFRGADTQYF.

The chain has TRBV7-6 and TRBJ1-1, with D unresolved. The CDR3 is 15 residues long. Germline V lookup: CDR1 SGHVS, CDR2 FNYEAQ. The ends were cut back, 4 bases at V and 1 base at J, with 13 bases in the middle. In DNA, the CDR3 is TGTGCCAGCAGCTCCTACAGCGACACGAACACTGAAGCTTTCTTT. Residues: CASSSYSDTNTEAFF.

The J gene is TRBJ1-4, the V gene TRBV29-1; 8 bases line up with TRBD1. The length of the CDR3 is 14 residues. V gave up 1 base and J gave up 8 bases; unmatched junction bases: 6. The germline gives CDR1 SQVTM, CDR2 ANQGSEA. Here the CDR3 reads CSVEATGEGEKLFF. The CDR3 bases are TGCAGCGTTGAAGCGACAGGGGAAGGGGAAAAACTGTTTTTT.

The chain carries TRBV9 and TRBJ1-2; no clear D gene. Trimming left V 6 bases short and J 0 bases short, with 3 bases between. This CDR3 is built from 11 residues. Germline V lookup: CDR1 SGDLS, CDR2 YYNGEE. The CDR3 is CASNTNYGYTF. The CDR3 nucleotides are TGTGCCAGCAACACTAACTATGGCTACACCTTC.

This clone was picked up one time. The chain combines TRBV4-1 with TRBJ1-2; possible D gene TRBD1, 5 bases. The V and J ends lost 2 bases and 8 bases respectively, with 21 bases between them. This CDR3 has 16 amino acids. Per germline, CDR1 MGHRA and CDR2 YSYEKL. CDR3 loop: CASSQNPRDRAPGYTF. As DNA, the CDR3 is TGCGCCAGCAGCCAAAACCCCCGGGACCGTGCTCCCGGCTACACCTTC.

V and J are TRBV5-1 and TRBJ1-6; 11 bases are a match to TRBD1. CDR3 length equals 15 residues. Germline CDR1 reads SGHRS; CDR2 reads YFSETQ. Trimming cost V 3 bases and J 6 bases; bases outside gene matches: 2. CDR3 DNA: TGCGCCAGCAGCTCCGGGACAGGGGGTAATTCACCCCTCCACTTT. Translation gives CASSSGTGGNSPLHF.

The chain is built from TRBV4-2 and TRBJ1-4; D might be TRBD1 (6 bases). V shed 4 bases and J shed 5 bases, with 11 bases lying between them. CDR1 is LGHNA and CDR2 is YNFKEQ in the germline V gene. This CDR3 is built from 14 residues. CDR3 loop: CASSLDRLNEKLFF. DNA of the CDR3: TGTGCCAGCAGCCTTGACAGGCTGAATGAAAAACTGTTTTTT.

The chain employs TRBV19 and TRBJ2-3; D remains ambiguous. V was clipped by 3 bases and J by 0 bases, with 7 bases between them. The CDR3 totals 14 residues. From germline, CDR1 is LNHDA and CDR2 SQIVND (reference sequence). CDR3 coding DNA: TGTGCCAGTAGTATTGAAGGGAGCACAGATACGCAGTATTTT. This encodes CASSIEGSTDTQYF.